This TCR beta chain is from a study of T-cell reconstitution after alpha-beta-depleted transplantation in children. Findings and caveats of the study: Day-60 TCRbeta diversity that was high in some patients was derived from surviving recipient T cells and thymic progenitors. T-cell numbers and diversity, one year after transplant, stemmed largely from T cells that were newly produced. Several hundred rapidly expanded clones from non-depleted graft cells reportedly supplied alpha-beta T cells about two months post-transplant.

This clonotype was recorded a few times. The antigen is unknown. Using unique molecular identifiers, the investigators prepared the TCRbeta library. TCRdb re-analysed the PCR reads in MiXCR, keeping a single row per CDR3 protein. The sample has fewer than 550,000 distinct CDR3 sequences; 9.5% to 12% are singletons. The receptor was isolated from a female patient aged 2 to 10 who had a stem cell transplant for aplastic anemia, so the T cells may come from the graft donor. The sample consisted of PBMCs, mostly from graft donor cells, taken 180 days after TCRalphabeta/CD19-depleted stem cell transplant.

The CDR3 DNA is TGTGCCTGGAGTGTACGGACCACAGATACGCAGTATTTT. This sequence encodes CAWSVRTTDTQYF. V usage is TRBV30 and J usage is TRBJ2-3; no clear D gene. Per the germline V gene, CDR1 is GTSNPN and CDR2 is SVGIG (reference sequence). With 0 bases removed from V and 2 bases from J, the gap between germline ends came to 6 bases. The CDR3 is made up of 13 amino acids.